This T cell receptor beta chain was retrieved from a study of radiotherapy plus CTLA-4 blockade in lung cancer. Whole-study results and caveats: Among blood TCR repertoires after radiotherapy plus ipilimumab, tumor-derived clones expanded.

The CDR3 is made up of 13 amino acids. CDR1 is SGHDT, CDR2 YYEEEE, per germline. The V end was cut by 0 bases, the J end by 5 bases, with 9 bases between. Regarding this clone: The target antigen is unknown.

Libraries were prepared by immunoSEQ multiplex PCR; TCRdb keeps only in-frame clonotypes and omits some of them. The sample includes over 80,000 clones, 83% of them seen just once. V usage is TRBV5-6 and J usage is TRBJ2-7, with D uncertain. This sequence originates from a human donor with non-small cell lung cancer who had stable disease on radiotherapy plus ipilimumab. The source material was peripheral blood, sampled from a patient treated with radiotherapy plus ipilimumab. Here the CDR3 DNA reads TGTGCCAGCAGCTTGGAAGTGAGCAACGAGCAGTACTTC. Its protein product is CASSLEVSNEQYF.